This paragraph reports one T cell receptor beta chain. The sample belongs to a study of cytotoxic CD8 clonotypes in ibrutinib-treated CLL. Study details: Across the patients, about a dozen were relapsed/refractory, more than 14 treatment-naive and some 17 IGHV unmutated. Among patients, 24 responded partially and 2 completely; approximately 15 then stayed remitted and around 12 progressed after median about 68 months.

Targeted sequencing depth ranged from 1 in 200,000 to 1 in 1 million T cells. Libraries were prepared by immunoSEQ multiplex PCR; TCRdb keeps only in-frame clonotypes and omits some of them. The sample lists about 24,000 clones; approximately 80% were seen once. Germline V CDR1 and CDR2: SGHDN, FVKESK. V shed 1 base and J shed 5 bases, with 13 bases lying between them. CDR3 length: 15 residues. The input for sequencing was PBMCs, taken before ibrutinib treatment. This sequence was found in a human donor with chronic lymphocytic leukemia. The rearrangement uses TRBV14 and TRBJ2-3; D call uncertain. The CDR3 DNA reads TGTGCCAGCAGCCAAGCCGGAGTGTATCTAGATACGCAGTATTTT. Its protein is CASSQAGVYLDTQYF.